This T cell receptor beta chain was documented in a study of regulatory T cells in long-lasting Graves disease. Time point described: newly diagnosed GD, antithyroid drugs for less than 3 months. Extracted PBMC RNA gave rise to the TCR library. Arm-PCR of CDR3 regions and iRepertoire HTBI primers were used to build TCR beta libraries. TCRdb analysed the multiplex PCR reads with MiXCR anew, one entry per CDR3 protein. The data contain about 620,000 distinct CDR3 sequences, around 15% of them singletons. Per germline, CDR1 SEHNR and CDR2 FQNEAQ (reference sequence). The CDR3 runs 18 residues. For this clonotype: The antigen remains undetermined. The junction departs from the called germline gene at one end, perhaps through a read error.

Points from the study as a whole: The analysis examined peripheral blood only and excluded thyroid tissue. Persistent disease showed a preference for TRBV28, TRBJ1-2 and TRBJ2-5. Only a small sample size was used, which may have cut accuracy.

The data were also submitted as part of a second study, on T cells in Graves' hyperthyroidism and ophthalmopathy. That source reports: The model's output predicted ophthalmopathy at a median of roughly seven months prior to onset.

The rearrangement joins TRBV7-9 to TRBJ1-1; unclear D gene. The sequence came from a young woman with Graves disease. The sequencing here drew on peripheral blood mononuclear cells (PBMCs), taken at new diagnosis, from a patient treated with antithyroid drugs. The CDR3 DNA reads TGTGCCGGCAGCATCACTGGATGGGAGGGCCCCATGAACACTGAAGCTTTCTTT. This sequence encodes CAGSITGWEGPMNTEAFF.